The T cell receptor beta chain described here comes from a study of human T cells and chemical hapten exposure. This clonotype was found a few times. The antigen is undetermined. Sample time point: patch test 1, 2 weeks after DPC sensitization. Treatment noted: therapeutic diphenylcyclopropenone sensitization with weekly scalp DPC. TCRdb reprocessed the RACE reads with MiXCR, giving one entry per CDR3 protein. This sample has over 45,000 distinct CDR3 sequences, with 9.3% found just once. Study-level findings and limits: TCRs at high frequency, those above 1 in 1000, did not change with DPC sensitization.

Germline V gene lookup returns CDR1 SGHVS and CDR2 FNYEAQ. CDR3 length equals 15 residues. Trimming took 4 bases from V and 4 from J, leaving 13 bases between them. Sequencing was performed on whole blood, taken in connection with sensitization to the hapten diphenylcyclopropenone (DPC). The chain joins TRBV7-6 to TRBJ2-2; maybe TRBD1 (6 bases). The TCR originated in a woman aged 35 to 49 with alopecia areata. Some clones in this sample may be carry-over from other donors' samples. The CDR3 protein is CASSSTGSTTGELFF. Written as DNA, the CDR3 is TGTGCCAGCAGCTCCACAGGGTCTACCACCGGGGAGCTGTTTTTT.